Presented here are 10 T cell receptor beta chains from one specimen sequenced in a study of circulating CD8 cells and anti-PD-1 response in melanoma. TCR libraries were prepared from approximately 15 ng of total RNA with the QIAseq Immune Repertoire TCR panel. One entry per CDR3 protein results from TCRdb running MiXCR on the reads. The top ten hold about 50% of the sample, which has about 120 distinct CDR3 sequences, about 11% seen once. Four subsets defined by PD-1 and/or TIGIT were sorted from live CD3+CD8+TCRalphabeta+ cells. Material: CD8+ T cells from PBMCs, obtained at baseline or after one month of anti-PD-1 therapy (not recorded which). The receptors were gathered from a human donor with melanoma.

This clonotype was counted a single time. The CDR3 does not end in the conserved phenylalanine or tryptophan, so this is likely a read error. The rearrangement links TRBV2 to TRBJ2-7; D unclear. Germline loops: CDR1 SNHLY, CDR2 FYNNEI. The CDR3 length is 11 residues. CDR3 residues: CASTDFYGQYL. The CDR3 DNA reads as TGTGCCAGCACTGACTTCTACGGGCAGTACCTC.

This clonotype qualifies as large. The V and J genes are TRBV12-3 or TRBV12-4 and TRBJ2-1; 9 nucleotides align to TRBD2. V shed 3 bases and J 10 bases; nucleotides not matched to a gene: 7. This CDR3 is built from 14 residues. The CDR3 here is CASSFRRGGHEQFF. CDR3 coding DNA: TGTGCCAGCAGTTTCCGGCGGGGGGGCCACGAGCAGTTCTTC.

This clonotype was seen more than once but under ten times. The chain recombines TRBV30 with TRBJ2-1, with TRBD2 identical over 10 bases. After removal of 3 bases from V and 9 bases from J, the junction contained 8 bases not matched to a gene. CDR1 is GTSNPN, CDR2 SVGIG, per germline (reference sequence). The CDR3 has 14 residues. The CDR3 DNA is TGTGCCTGGAGAGGGCCTAGCGGGGGCTCTGAGCAGTTCTTC. Amino acids: CAWRGPSGGSEQFF. Together with reference TRBV30 and TRBJ2-1, the CDR3 gives the full variable domain: SQTIHQWPATLVQPVGSPLSLECTVEGTSNPNLYWYRQAAGRGLQLLFYSVGIGQISSEVPQNLSASRPQDRQFILSSKKLLLSDSGFYLCAWRGPSGGSEQFFGPGTRLTVL.

This clonotype is classed as large (0.1 to 1%). The chain combines TRBV27 with TRBJ2-1, with TRBD2 matching over 9 bases. Trimming cost V 3 bases and J 3 bases; bases outside gene matches: 3. The CDR3 spans 15 residues. Germline assignment: CDR1 MNHEY and CDR2 SMNVEV (reference sequence). CDR3 nucleotide sequence: TGTGCCAGCAGTTTTCGGCGGGGGGGCTACAATGAGCAGTTCTTC. Translation gives CASSFRRGGYNEQFF.

Relative to its sample, this clonotype is hyperexpanded. The genes are TRBV20-1 and TRBJ2-3; D may match TRBD1 or TRBD2 (6 bases each). The V gene's germline CDR1 is DFQATT and CDR2 SNEGSKA (reference sequence). V was shortened by 6 bases and J by 4 bases, with 11 bases between the two germline ends. The length of the CDR3 is 12 residues. The DNA of the CDR3 is TGCAGTGCCGGAGGGGGAGCAGATACGCAGTATTTT. It is translated as CSAGGGADTQYF.

As to this clonotype: At one boundary the junction diverges from the germline segment, which might be a read error. The chain uses TRBV19 and TRBJ1-1; no clear D. The CDR3 runs 14 residues. Germline V gene sequence: CDR1 LNHDA, CDR2 SQIVND (reference sequence). In nucleotides, the CDR3 is TGTGCCAGTAGTATAGTACACCTGAACAGTGAAGCTTTCTTT. Translation: CASSIVHLNSEAFF.

This clonotype is labeled as large. The chain uses TRBV7-2 and TRBJ2-3; 10 bases map to TRBD1. This CDR3 has 13 residues. Looked up from germline, CDR1 is SGHTA and CDR2 is FQGNSA. J lost 7 bases, V lost 7 bases, and 5 bases had no gene match. CDR3 residues: CASTRDRGYTQYF. The CDR3 DNA reads TGTGCCAGCACCCGGGACAGGGGATATACGCAGTATTTT. Variable domain in full (rest from reference TRBV7-2 and TRBJ2-3): GAGVSQSPSNKVTEKGKDVELRCDPISGHTALYWYRQSLGQGLEFLIYFQGNSAPDKSGLPSDRFSAERTGGSVSTLTIQRTQQEDSAVYLCASTRDRGYTQYFGPGTRLTVL.

Sample share makes this clonotype large. The genes are TRBV9 and TRBJ2-7; D may match TRBD1 or TRBD2 (5 bases each). The CDR3 runs to 16 residues. In germline, CDR1 is SGDLS, CDR2 YYNGEE. The germline V and J ends were trimmed by 0 bases and 0 bases, with 13 bases remaining between them. The CDR3 DNA follows: TGTGCCAGCAGCGTAGCTACGGGGACCTCCTCCTACGAGCAGTACTTC. It yields the protein CASSVATGTSSYEQYF.

By share, this clonotype ranks as hyperexpanded. The chain employs TRBV20-1 and TRBJ1-1; D gene ambiguous. V dropped 7 bases and J dropped 3 bases, with 18 bases sitting between them. The CDR3 consists of 14 residues. Germline V gives CDR1 DFQATT, CDR2 SNEGSKA (reference sequence). Here the CDR3 reads CSVKQPGGDTEAFF. CDR3 bases: TGCAGTGTAAAGCAGCCGGGCGGGGACACTGAAGCTTTCTTT.

By share, this clonotype counts as large (0.1 to 1%). The J gene is TRBJ2-7, the V gene TRBV6-2 or TRBV6-3; tentatively, D is TRBD1 (5 bases). V was clipped by 10 bases and J by 2 bases, with 21 bases between them. The CDR3 sequence is 15 residues long. CDR1 is MNHEY and CDR2 is SVGEGT in the germline V gene. As DNA, the CDR3 is TGTGCCACCTCACCCCCCTTGGACAAGCCCTACGAGCAGTACTTC. Translation gives CATSPPLDKPYEQYF.